These 22 T cell receptor beta chains were sequenced from one sample in a study of blood T cell repertoires in COVID-19. Profiling relied on immunoSEQ multiplex PCR, and the TCRdb table lists in-frame clones only, not all of them. The data contain 250,000 to 300,000 clones, about 93% of them singletons. Sequencing input: PBMCs or T cells enriched from blood (not recorded which). The receptors originated from a woman in her thirties who had recovered from COVID-19.

The gene calls are TRBV19 and TRBJ1-5; TRBD1 matches 9 bases. This CDR3 region has 15 residues. Germline CDR1 LNHDA, CDR2 SQIVND (reference sequence). Trimming removed 2 bases from V and 6 bases from J; junction bases left unmatched: 5. The CDR3 DNA is TGTGCCAGTAGTATAACCACAGGGGGCGGTCAGCCCCAGCATTTT. Its translation: CASSITTGGGQPQHF.

This chain links TRBV20-1 with TRBJ1-3; D call uncertain. Trimming stripped 5 bases from V and 4 bases from J, with 6 bases between. CDR3 size: 11 residues. Germline V gene data show CDR1 as DFQATT and CDR2 as SNEGSKA (reference sequence). The CDR3 reads CSAYQGNTIYF. CDR3 bases: TGCAGTGCTTATCAGGGAAACACCATATATTTT.

This clone was seen just once. The gene calls are TRBV5-8 and TRBJ2-7; the match to TRBD1 covers 9 bases. Per germline, CDR1 SGHTS and CDR2 YDEGEE. This CDR3 is 15 amino acids long. Trimming removed 4 bases from V and 3 bases from J; junction bases left unmatched: 8. CDR3 amino acids: CASSQIDRGYYEQYF. Written as DNA, the CDR3 is TGTGCCAGCAGCCAAATTGACAGGGGGTACTACGAGCAGTACTTC.

The chain joins TRBV9 to TRBJ2-2; 10 nucleotides agree with TRBD2. J was trimmed by 7 bases and V by 4 bases; bases with no gene match: 7. The germline CDR1 and CDR2 sequences are SGDLS and YYNGEE. The CDR3 has 15 residues. This CDR3 reads CASSPPSGSVGELFF. The CDR3 bases are TGTGCCAGCAGCCCACCTAGCGGGAGTGTCGGGGAGCTGTTTTTT.

The rearrangement joins TRBV18 to TRBJ2-3; a weak D match, TRBD2 (6 bases). The germline CDR1 and CDR2 sequences are KGHSH and LQKENI. There are 16 residues in the CDR3. V was cut by 2 bases and J by 2 bases, with 14 bases left in between. CDR3 sequence (DNA): TGTGCCAGCTCACCAAGGCACGGGAGAGACACAGATACGCAGTATTTT. It encodes CASSPRHGRDTDTQYF.

The J gene is TRBJ1-2, the V gene TRBV28; perhaps TRBD1 as D (6 bases). The germline V and J ends were trimmed by 8 bases and 5 bases, with 15 bases remaining between them. Germline CDR1 is MDHEN and CDR2 is SYDVKM. This CDR3 comprises 13 residues. The CDR3 region has the DNA TGTGCCAGCCTAGGGACACCGGGGTATGGCTACACCTTC. As protein: CASLGTPGYGYTF.

In regard to this clone: Other DNA sequences from this sample encode an identical CDR3 as well. This rearrangement joins TRBV18 to TRBJ1-4, with 7 bases lining up with TRBD1. Germline-derived CDR1 and CDR2 are KGHSH and LQKENI. This CDR3 region has 15 residues. With 5 bases clipped from V and 2 bases from J, the junction kept 5 bases outside the gene matches. The CDR3 is CASSATGATNEKLFF. In nucleotides, the CDR3 is TGTGCCAGCTCAGCTACAGGGGCCACTAATGAAAAACTGTTTTTT.

The rearrangement uses TRBV3-1 (or the pseudogene TRBV3-2) and TRBJ2-7, with 7 positions matching TRBD2. CDR3 length: 19 residues. V dropped 0 bases and J dropped 5; count of bases not matched to a gene: 19. CDR1 and CDR2 from the germline V gene are LGHDT and YNNKEL (reference sequence). CDR3 in DNA: TGTGCCAGCAGCCAAGATCTGACCTCGACTAGCTCTTTTATGAACGAGCAGTACTTC. Its protein product is CASSQDLTSTSSFMNEQYF.

The chain carries TRBV10-3 and TRBJ2-5; 11 nucleotides agree with TRBD2. V lost 10 bases, J lost 0 bases, and 4 bases stayed unmatched. This CDR3 comprises 14 residues. Per germline, CDR1 ENHRY and CDR2 SYGVKD. The chain's CDR3 is CATVSGRDQETQYF. The CDR3 region has the DNA TGTGCCACCGTTAGCGGGAGGGACCAAGAGACCCAGTACTTC.

The chain carries TRBV10-3 and TRBJ1-2, with 10 nucleotides matching TRBD1. Losses at the gene ends were 4 bases for V and 8 bases for J; bases not matched to a gene: 7. The CDR3 length is 14 residues. Germline CDR1 and CDR2: ENHRY and SYGVKD. The CDR3 bases are TGTGCCATCAGTGCCGGGACAGGGGCGGAGGGCTACACCTTC. The encoded protein is CAISAGTGAEGYTF.

This chain uses TRBV7-3 with TRBJ2-1; possible D gene TRBD1, 5 bases. Germline CDR1 SGHTA, CDR2 FQGTGA. This CDR3 spans 13 amino acids. V shed 6 bases and J shed 7 bases, with 13 bases lying between them. CDR3 residues: CASRSDQGNEQFF. The CDR3 DNA follows: TGTGCCAGCAGATCCGATCAGGGAAATGAGCAGTTCTTC.

The chain employs TRBV30 and TRBJ1-6, with D possibly TRBD1 on 5 matching bases. Germline V gene data show CDR1 as GTSNPN and CDR2 as SVGIG (reference sequence). This CDR3 comprises 12 residues. V lost 4 bases, J lost 6 bases, and 7 bases lay in between. As DNA, the CDR3 is TGTGCCTGGACCAGGGCTAATTCACCCCTCCACTTT. This gives the protein CAWTRANSPLHF.

For the CDR3, the DNA is TGTGCCAGCAGTGAAACACGGGGGTTAGCTAACTATGGCTACACCTTC. This translates into CASSETRGLANYGYTF. V gene TRBV27 combines with J gene TRBJ1-2; a possible D gene is TRBD1 (5 bases). This CDR3 has 16 residues. Germline CDR1 MNHEY, CDR2 SMNVEV (reference sequence). V gave up 5 bases and J gave up 0 bases, with 16 bases separating them.

This clone was counted once. This sequence joins TRBV6-1 and TRBJ1-2; D remains unclear. V lost 3 bases, J lost 4 bases, and 3 bases lay in between. This CDR3 is 11 amino acids long. Per germline, CDR1 MNHNS and CDR2 SASEGT. The CDR3: CASSDSYGYTF. The CDR3 nucleotides are TGTGCCAGCAGTGACAGCTATGGCTACACCTTC.

This rearrangement joins TRBV4-2 to TRBJ2-7, with D perhaps TRBD1 (6 bases). The CDR3 totals 15 residues. CDR1 LGHNA and CDR2 YNFKEQ come from the germline V gene. The V and J ends lost 0 bases and 3 bases respectively, with 12 bases between them. The CDR3 sequence: CASSQEGGQYYEQYF. DNA for the CDR3: TGTGCCAGCAGCCAAGAGGGCGGACAGTACTACGAGCAGTACTTC.

The rearrangement links TRBV6-5 to TRBJ2-2; no clear D gene. The CDR3 sequence is 16 residues long. Germline CDR1 is MNHEY and CDR2 is SVGAGI. V lost 2 bases to trimming and J lost 2 bases, with 12 bases between them. The DNA of the CDR3 is TGTGCCAGCAGTTACCGCGTTAGAATAAACACCGGGGAGCTGTTTTTT. As protein: CASSYRVRINTGELFF.

V usage is TRBV7-2 and J usage is TRBJ2-7, with 12 bases fitting TRBD2. V shed 3 bases, J shed 4 bases, and the junction held 7 bases outside the gene matches. Germline values: CDR1 SGHTA, CDR2 FQGNSA. The CDR3 has 16 amino acids. The CDR3 region is CASSFLAGGPRYEQYF. The DNA of the CDR3 is TGTGCCAGCAGCTTCCTAGCGGGAGGGCCCAGGTACGAGCAGTACTTC.

The V call is TRBV19, the J call TRBJ1-2; 7 nucleotides line up with TRBD1. V trimming: 4 bases; J trimming: 0 bases; junction bases outside the gene matches: 8. This CDR3 is built from 16 residues. Germline CDR1 reads LNHDA; CDR2 reads SQIVND (reference sequence). CDR3 sequence reads: CASSTALGTANYGYTF. CDR3 nucleotide sequence: TGTGCCAGTAGTACGGCGCTGGGGACAGCTAACTATGGCTACACCTTC.

CDR3 DNA sequence: TGTGCCAGCAGTTTTCGGAGTAACACCGGGGAGCTGTTTTTT. It translates to CASSFRSNTGELFF. V usage is TRBV28 and J usage is TRBJ2-2; no clear D. V was clipped by 3 bases and J by 2 bases, with 7 bases between them. The CDR3 length is 14 residues. In germline, CDR1 is MDHEN, CDR2 SYDVKM.

The J gene is TRBJ1-4, the V gene TRBV30; 8 bases fit TRBD1. The CDR3 runs 13 residues. V shed 8 bases, J shed 3 bases, and the junction held 5 bases outside the gene matches. Germline assignment: CDR1 GTSNPN and CDR2 SVGIG (reference sequence). The DNA of the CDR3 is TGTGCCGTACAGGGGGTCTCTAATGAAAAACTGTTTTTT. It encodes CAVQGVSNEKLFF.

This clone was seen a single time. J is TRBJ1-2 and V is TRBV30; 7 nucleotides agree with TRBD1. The CDR3 contains 17 residues. CDR1 and CDR2 (germline): GTSNPN, SVGIG (reference sequence). V lost 5 bases to trimming and J lost 4 bases; unmatched junction nucleotides: 19. The CDR3 loop reads CAWFEQGRNPHGYGYTF. DNA of the CDR3: TGTGCCTGGTTTGAACAGGGGAGAAATCCTCATGGCTATGGCTACACCTTC.

V and J are TRBV6-5 and TRBJ2-3; D perhaps matches TRBD1 (5 bases). The germline CDR1 and CDR2 sequences are MNHEY and SVGAGI. The V end lost 10 bases, the J end lost 2 bases, and 13 bases lay between the germline ends. The CDR3 is 13 amino acids. CDR3 residues: CAIGQGHTDTQYF. The CDR3 DNA is TGTGCCATCGGGCAGGGCCACACAGATACGCAGTATTTT.